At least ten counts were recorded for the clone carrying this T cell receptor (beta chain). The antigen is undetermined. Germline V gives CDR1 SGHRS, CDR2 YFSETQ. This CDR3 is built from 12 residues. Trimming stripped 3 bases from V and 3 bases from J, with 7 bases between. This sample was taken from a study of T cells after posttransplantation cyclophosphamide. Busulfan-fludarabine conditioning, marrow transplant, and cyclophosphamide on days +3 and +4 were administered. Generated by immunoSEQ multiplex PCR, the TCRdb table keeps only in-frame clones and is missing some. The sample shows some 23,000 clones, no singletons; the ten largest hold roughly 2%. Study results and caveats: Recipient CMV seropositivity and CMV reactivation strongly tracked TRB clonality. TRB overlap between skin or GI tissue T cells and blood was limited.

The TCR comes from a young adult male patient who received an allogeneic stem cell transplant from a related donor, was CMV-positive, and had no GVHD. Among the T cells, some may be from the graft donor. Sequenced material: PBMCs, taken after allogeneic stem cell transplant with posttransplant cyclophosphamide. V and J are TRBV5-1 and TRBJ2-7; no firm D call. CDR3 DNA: TGCGCCAGCAGCTCAACTTACTACGAGCAGTACTTC. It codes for CASSSTYYEQYF.